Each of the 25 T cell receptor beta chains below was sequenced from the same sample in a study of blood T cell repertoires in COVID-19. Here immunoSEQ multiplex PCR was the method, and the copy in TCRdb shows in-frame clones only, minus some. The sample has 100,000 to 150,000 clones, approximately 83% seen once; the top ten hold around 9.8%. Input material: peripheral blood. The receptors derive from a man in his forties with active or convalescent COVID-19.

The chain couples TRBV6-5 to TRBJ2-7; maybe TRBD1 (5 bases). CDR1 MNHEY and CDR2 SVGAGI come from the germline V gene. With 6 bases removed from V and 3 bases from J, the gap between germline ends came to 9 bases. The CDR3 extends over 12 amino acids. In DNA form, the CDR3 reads TGTGCCAGCAGCCATACAGGCTACGAGCAGTACTTC. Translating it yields CASSHTGYEQYF.

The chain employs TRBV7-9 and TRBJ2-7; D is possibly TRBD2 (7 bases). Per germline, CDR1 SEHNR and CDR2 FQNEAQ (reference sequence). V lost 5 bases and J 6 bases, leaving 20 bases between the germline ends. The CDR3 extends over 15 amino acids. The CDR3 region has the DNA TGTGCCAGCAGCCCCGGGACATCTCCGGGAGGCGAGCAGTACTTC. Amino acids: CASSPGTSPGGEQYF. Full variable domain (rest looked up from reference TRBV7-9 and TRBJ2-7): DTGVSQNPRHKITKRGQNVTFRCDPISEHNRLYWYRQTLGQGPEFLTYFQNEAQLEKSRLLSDRFSAERPKGSFSTLEIQRTEQGDSAMYLCASSPGTSPGGEQYFGPGTRLTVT.

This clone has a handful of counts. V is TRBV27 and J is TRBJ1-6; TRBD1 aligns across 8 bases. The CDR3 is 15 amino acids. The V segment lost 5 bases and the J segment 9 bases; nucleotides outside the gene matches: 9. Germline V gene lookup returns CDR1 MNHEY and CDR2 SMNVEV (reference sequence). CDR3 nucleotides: TGTGCCAGCAGTAGGCAGGGGGCTCAAGGTTCACCCCTCCACTTT. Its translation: CASSRQGAQGSPLHF.

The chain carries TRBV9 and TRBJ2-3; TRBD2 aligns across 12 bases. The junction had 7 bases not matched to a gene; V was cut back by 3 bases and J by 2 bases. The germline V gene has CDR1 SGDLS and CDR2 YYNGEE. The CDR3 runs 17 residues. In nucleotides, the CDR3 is TGTGCCAGCAGCGAGACTAGCGGGGGAGTGATCACAGATACGCAGTATTTT. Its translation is CASSETSGGVITDTQYF. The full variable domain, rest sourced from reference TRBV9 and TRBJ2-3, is DSGVTQTPKHLITATGQRVTLRCSPRSGDLSVYWYQQSLDQGLQFLIQYYNGEERAKGNILERFSAQQFPDLHSELNLSSLELGDSALYFCASSETSGGVITDTQYFGPGTRLTVL.

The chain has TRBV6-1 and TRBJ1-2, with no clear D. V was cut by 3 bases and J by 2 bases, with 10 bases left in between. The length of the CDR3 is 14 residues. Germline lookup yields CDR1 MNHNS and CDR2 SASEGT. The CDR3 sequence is CASSDRGGNYGYTF. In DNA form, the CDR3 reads TGTGCCAGCAGTGACAGAGGCGGGAACTATGGCTACACCTTC.

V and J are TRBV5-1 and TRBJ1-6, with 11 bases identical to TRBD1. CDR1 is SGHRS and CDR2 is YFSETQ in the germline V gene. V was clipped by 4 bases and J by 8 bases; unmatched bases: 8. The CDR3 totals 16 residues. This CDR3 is CASSELDRGLDSPLHF. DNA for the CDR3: TGCGCCAGCAGCGAGCTGGACAGGGGGCTAGATTCACCCCTCCACTTT. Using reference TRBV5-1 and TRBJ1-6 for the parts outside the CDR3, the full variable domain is KAGVTQTPRYLIKTRGQQVTLSCSPISGHRSVSWYQQTPGQGLQFLFEYFSETQRNKGNFPGRFSGRQFSNSRSEMNVSTLELGDSALYLCASSELDRGLDSPLHFGNGTRLTVT.

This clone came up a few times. The CDR3 DNA reads as TGCGCCAGCAGCCAAGATGGTGCGGAGCCCCAGCATTTT. Protein: CASSQDGAEPQHF. This sequence joins TRBV4-1 and TRBJ1-5; unclear D gene. The CDR3 is made up of 13 amino acids. The V and J ends lost 0 bases and 8 bases respectively, with 8 bases between them. Germline-derived CDR1 and CDR2 are MGHRA and YSYEKL.

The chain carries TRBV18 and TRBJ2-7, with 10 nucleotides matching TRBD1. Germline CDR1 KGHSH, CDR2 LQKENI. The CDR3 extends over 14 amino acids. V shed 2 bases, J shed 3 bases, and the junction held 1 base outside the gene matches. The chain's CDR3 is CASSPDRGHYEQYF. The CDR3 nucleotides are TGTGCCAGCTCACCAGACAGGGGGCACTACGAGCAGTACTTC.

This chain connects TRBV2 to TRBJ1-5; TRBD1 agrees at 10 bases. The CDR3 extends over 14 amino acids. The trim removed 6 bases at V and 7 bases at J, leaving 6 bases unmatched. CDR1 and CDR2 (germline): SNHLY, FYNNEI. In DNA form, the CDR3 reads TGTGCCAGCAGGGGGGACAGGGGACAACAGCCCCAGCATTTT. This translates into CASRGDRGQQPQHF.

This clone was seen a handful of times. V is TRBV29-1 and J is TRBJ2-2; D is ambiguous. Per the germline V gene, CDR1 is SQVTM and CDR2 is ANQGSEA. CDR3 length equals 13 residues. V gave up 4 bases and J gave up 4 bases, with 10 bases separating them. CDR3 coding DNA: TGCAGCGTTGGAGTATCGTCCACCGGGGAGCTGTTTTTT. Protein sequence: CSVGVSSTGELFF.

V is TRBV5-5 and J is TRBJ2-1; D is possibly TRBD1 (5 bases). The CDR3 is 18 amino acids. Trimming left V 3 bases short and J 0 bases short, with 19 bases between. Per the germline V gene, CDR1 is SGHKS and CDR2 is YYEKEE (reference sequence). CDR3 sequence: CASSSSRAGPISYNEQFF. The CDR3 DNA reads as TGTGCCAGCAGCTCCTCCCGGGCAGGGCCTATCTCCTACAATGAGCAGTTCTTC.

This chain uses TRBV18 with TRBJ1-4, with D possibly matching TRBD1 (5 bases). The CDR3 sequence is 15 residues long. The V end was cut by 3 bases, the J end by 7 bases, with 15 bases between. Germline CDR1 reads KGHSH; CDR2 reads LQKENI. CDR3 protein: CASSPSMGGGEKLFF. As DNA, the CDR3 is TGTGCCAGCTCACCCTCCATGGGGGGAGGTGAAAAACTGTTTTTT.

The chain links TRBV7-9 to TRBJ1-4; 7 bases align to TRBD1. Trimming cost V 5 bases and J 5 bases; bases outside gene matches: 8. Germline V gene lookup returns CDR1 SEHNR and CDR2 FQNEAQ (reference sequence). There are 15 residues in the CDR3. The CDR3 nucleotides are TGTGCCAGCAGCCCAGGAGGGGGCCCCAATGAAAAACTGTTTTTT. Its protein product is CASSPGGGPNEKLFF.

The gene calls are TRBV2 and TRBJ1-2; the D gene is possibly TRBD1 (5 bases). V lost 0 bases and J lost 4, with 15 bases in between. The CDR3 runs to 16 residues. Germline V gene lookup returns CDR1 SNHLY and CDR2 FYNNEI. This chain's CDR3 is CASSEAGGGGGYGYTF. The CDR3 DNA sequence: TGTGCCAGCAGTGAAGCGGGTGGTGGGGGAGGCTATGGCTACACCTTC.

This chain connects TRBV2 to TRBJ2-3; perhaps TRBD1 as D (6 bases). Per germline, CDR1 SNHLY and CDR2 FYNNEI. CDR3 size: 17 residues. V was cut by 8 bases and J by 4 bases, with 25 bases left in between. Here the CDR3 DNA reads TGTGCCAGCGGCCCTCTAGGGGGTATGAGTTTGGCAGATACGCAGTATTTT. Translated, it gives CASGPLGGMSLADTQYF.

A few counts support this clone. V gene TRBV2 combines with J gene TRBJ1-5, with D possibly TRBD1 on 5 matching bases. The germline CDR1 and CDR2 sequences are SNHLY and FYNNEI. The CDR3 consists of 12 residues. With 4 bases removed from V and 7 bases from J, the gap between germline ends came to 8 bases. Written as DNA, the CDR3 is TGTGCCAGCAGTGCCGGGGGACAGCCCCAGCATTTT. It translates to CASSAGGQPQHF. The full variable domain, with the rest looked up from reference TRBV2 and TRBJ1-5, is EPEVTQTPSHQVTQMGQEVILRCVPISNHLYFYWYRQILGQKVEFLVSFYNNEISEKSEIFDDQFSVERPDGSNFTLKIRSTKLEDSAMYFCASSAGGQPQHFGDGTRLSIL.

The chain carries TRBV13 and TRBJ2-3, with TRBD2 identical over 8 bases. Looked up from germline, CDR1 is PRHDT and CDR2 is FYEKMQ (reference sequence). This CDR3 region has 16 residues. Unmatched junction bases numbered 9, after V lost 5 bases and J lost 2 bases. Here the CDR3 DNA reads TGTGCCAGCAGCCCAGGGAGCGGGGGACACACAGATACGCAGTATTTT. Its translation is CASSPGSGGHTDTQYF.

Here the CDR3 DNA reads TGTGCCAGCAGCTTAGTTCGGGGACAGGTCGGCGGCTACACCTTC. Amino acids: CASSLVRGQVGGYTF. This chain links TRBV7-2 with TRBJ1-2; 8 positions match TRBD1. V shed 1 base, J shed 8 bases, and the junction held 9 bases outside the gene matches. Germline V gene data show CDR1 as SGHTA and CDR2 as FQGNSA. The CDR3 length is 15 residues.

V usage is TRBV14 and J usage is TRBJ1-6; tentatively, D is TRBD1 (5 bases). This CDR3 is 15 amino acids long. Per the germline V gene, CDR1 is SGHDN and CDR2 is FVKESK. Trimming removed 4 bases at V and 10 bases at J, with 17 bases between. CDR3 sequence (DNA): TGTGCCAGCAGCCCTACGGGGGAGCGAGGGTCACCCCTCCACTTT. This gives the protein CASSPTGERGSPLHF.

DNA for the CDR3: TGTGCCAGCAGCTTAACCCGACAGGCGACAGGGGGCTACACCTTC. Its protein product is CASSLTRQATGGYTF. The chain carries TRBV11-2 and TRBJ1-2; TRBD1 aligns across 7 bases. This CDR3 comprises 15 residues. Germline trimming cut 2 bases from V and 8 bases from J; bases unmatched to any gene: 11. Germline V gene lookup returns CDR1 SGHAT and CDR2 FQNNGV.

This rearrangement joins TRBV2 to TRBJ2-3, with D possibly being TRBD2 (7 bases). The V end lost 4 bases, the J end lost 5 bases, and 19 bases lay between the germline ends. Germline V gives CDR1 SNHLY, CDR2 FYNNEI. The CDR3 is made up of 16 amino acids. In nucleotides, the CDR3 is TGTGCCAGCAGTGTCGTATGGGGGGGCCAGGGAGATACGCAGTATTTT. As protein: CASSVVWGGQGDTQYF.

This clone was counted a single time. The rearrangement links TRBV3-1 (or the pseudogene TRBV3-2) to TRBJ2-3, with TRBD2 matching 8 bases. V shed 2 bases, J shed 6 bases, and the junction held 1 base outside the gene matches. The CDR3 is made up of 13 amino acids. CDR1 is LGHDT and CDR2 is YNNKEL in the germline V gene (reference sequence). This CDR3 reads CASSQLAGDTQYF. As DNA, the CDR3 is TGTGCCAGCAGCCAACTAGCGGGTGATACGCAGTATTTT.

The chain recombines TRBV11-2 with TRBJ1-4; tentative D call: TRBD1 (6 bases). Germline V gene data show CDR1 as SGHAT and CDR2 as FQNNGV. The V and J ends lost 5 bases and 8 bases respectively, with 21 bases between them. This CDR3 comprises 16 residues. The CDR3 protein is CASSTSGAGVFEKLFF. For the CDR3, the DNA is TGTGCCAGCAGCACCTCAGGGGCGGGGGTTTTCGAAAAACTGTTTTTT.

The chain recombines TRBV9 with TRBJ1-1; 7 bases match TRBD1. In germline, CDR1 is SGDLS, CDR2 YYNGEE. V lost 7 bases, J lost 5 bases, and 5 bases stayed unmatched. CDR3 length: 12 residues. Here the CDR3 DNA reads TGTGCCAGCGGCCGACAGGGAACTGAAGCTTTCTTT. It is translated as CASGRQGTEAFF.

This CDR3 reads CASKLDSRGAFF. CDR3 DNA sequence: TGTGCCAGCAAGCTTGATTCGCGGGGGGCTTTCTTT. This chain connects TRBV28 to TRBJ1-1, with D maybe TRBD1 (5 bases). V was clipped by 7 bases and J by 11 bases, with 17 bases between them. The CDR3 extends over 12 amino acids. CDR1 is MDHEN, CDR2 SYDVKM, per germline.